One and the same sample provided the 26 T cell receptor beta chains below, sequenced in a study of cytomegalovirus exposure and HLA in healthy donors. The PCR was carried out with 60 Vbeta primers and 13 Jbeta primers. Method: immunoSEQ multiplex PCR; TCRdb's copy keeps in-frame clones and lacks some. The sample yields approximately 150,000 clones, 65% to 70% seen once. The sample was PBMCs. These receptors all stem from a man aged 25 to 40 in good health and CMV-seropositive.

In regard to this clone: A far larger clone is one base from this, pointing to a likely read error. This sample includes further DNA sequences coding for the same CDR3. The rearrangement joins TRBV19 to TRBJ1-3, with D unclear. This CDR3 has 15 residues. Germline CDR1 reads LNHDA; CDR2 reads SQIVND (reference sequence). This CDR3 reads CATTLSSNSANTIYF. The CDR3 bases are TGTGCCACCACCTTGTCGAGTAACTCTGCAAACACCATATATTTT.

J is TRBJ2-2 and V is TRBV5-4; 8 nucleotides line up with TRBD1. Germline V lookup: CDR1 SGHNT, CDR2 YYREEE (reference sequence). The CDR3 covers 20 residues. Trimming took 3 bases from V and 0 from J; bases not matched to a gene: 16. The CDR3 DNA sequence: TGTGCCAGCAGCTCATGGGGACAGGCGATCCCACTGCCGAACACCGGGGAGCTGTTTTTT. Residues: CASSSWGQAIPLPNTGELFF.

The chain carries TRBV6-6 and TRBJ2-3, with TRBD2 matching over 7 bases. CDR1 is MNHNY, CDR2 SVGAGI, per germline (reference sequence). This CDR3 has 16 amino acids. V gave up 2 bases and J gave up 2 bases; unmatched junction bases: 7. CDR3 nucleotides: TGTGCCAGCAGTTACGTTTCGCTAGCGGACACAGATACGCAGTATTTT. Amino acid sequence: CASSYVSLADTDTQYF.

In this sample, this clone turned up a few times. V and J are TRBV18 and TRBJ2-7; 8 bases line up with TRBD1. The CDR3 consists of 15 residues. V dropped 3 bases and J dropped 5; count of bases not matched to a gene: 9. Germline CDR1 is KGHSH and CDR2 is LQKENI. CDR3 sequence: CASSPWQGAENEQYF. In nucleotides, the CDR3 is TGTGCCAGCTCACCGTGGCAGGGGGCTGAGAACGAGCAGTACTTC.

The chain carries TRBV9 and TRBJ2-7; TRBD2 might be the D (6 bases). Germline V gene sequence: CDR1 SGDLS, CDR2 YYNGEE. This CDR3 is 18 amino acids long. V lost 0 bases to trimming and J lost 0 bases, with 19 bases between them. Here the CDR3 reads CASSVGGGHQRFSYEQYF. The CDR3 DNA reads TGTGCCAGCAGCGTAGGGGGAGGACACCAGAGGTTCTCCTACGAGCAGTACTTC.

This clone was seen a few times. The chain employs TRBV28 and TRBJ1-5; D unclear. The V and J ends lost 6 bases and 0 bases respectively, with 9 bases between them. The CDR3 length is 14 residues. Germline V gives CDR1 MDHEN, CDR2 SYDVKM. The DNA for the CDR3 is TGTGCCAGCAGACCTCAGTATAGCAATCAGCCCCAGCATTTT. Translated: CASRPQYSNQPQHF.

This clone came up a few times. The rearrangement joins TRBV19 to TRBJ1-1; no clear D. The CDR3 totals 13 residues. Germline CDR1 is LNHDA and CDR2 is SQIVND (reference sequence). Trimming took 1 base from V and 1 from J, leaving 4 bases between them. CDR3: CASSIVENTEAFF. The CDR3, as DNA: TGTGCCAGTAGTATAGTAGAGAACACTGAAGCTTTCTTT.

The chain is built from TRBV5-1 and TRBJ1-3; D perhaps matches TRBD1 (6 bases). The CDR3 spans 14 residues. V lost 4 bases and J lost 5, with 13 bases in between. Germline CDR1 is SGHRS and CDR2 is YFSETQ. The CDR3 nucleotides read TGCGCCAGCAGCCCCCCGGACAGCAGAAACACCATATATTTT. Amino acid sequence: CASSPPDSRNTIYF.

Ten or more counts support this clone. This rearrangement joins TRBV10-1 to TRBJ2-1; 8 bases agree with TRBD1. Germline CDR1 and CDR2: WNHNN and SYGVQD (reference sequence). Trimming removed 5 bases from V and 10 bases from J; junction bases left unmatched: 10. The CDR3 covers 14 residues. The CDR3 spells CASSPQGVSKEQFF. The DNA of the CDR3 is TGCGCCAGCAGTCCACAGGGGGTTTCGAAGGAGCAGTTCTTC.

This clone was found once. The genes are TRBV10-1 and TRBJ2-3; weak D call: TRBD2 (6 bases). Trimming removed 5 bases from V and 7 bases from J, with 13 bases in between. There are 13 residues in the CDR3. From germline, CDR1 is WNHNN and CDR2 SYGVQD (reference sequence). The CDR3 DNA follows: TGCGCCAGCAGTTCTCTTGGGGGGAATACGCAGTATTTT. It specifies CASSSLGGNTQYF.

The chain carries TRBV11-3 and TRBJ2-7, with TRBD1 matching 8 bases. V dropped 4 bases and J dropped 4; count of bases not matched to a gene: 18. CDR3 length: 18 residues. Germline-derived CDR1 and CDR2 are SGHNT and YENEEA. The CDR3 loop reads CASSSSPDRAGGLYEQYF. CDR3 sequence (DNA): TGTGCCAGCAGCTCATCCCCCGATCGAGCAGGGGGCTTATACGAGCAGTACTTC. The full variable domain, in which reference TRBV11-3 and TRBJ2-7 provide the parts outside the CDR3, is EAGVVQSPRYKIIEKKQPVAFWCNPISGHNTLYWYLQNLGQGPELLIRYENEEAVDDSQLPKDRFSAERLKGVDSTLKIQPAELGDSAVYLCASSSSPDRAGGLYEQYFGPGTRLTVT.

The CDR3 sequence: CASSFGGARGTQYF. The CDR3 nucleotides read TGTGCCAGCAGCTTTGGGGGGGCGCGGGGGACCCAGTACTTC. The rearrangement joins TRBV27 to TRBJ2-5; weak D call: TRBD2 (7 bases). The CDR3 covers 14 residues. Germline V lookup: CDR1 MNHEY, CDR2 SMNVEV (reference sequence). V lost 6 bases, J lost 7 bases, and 18 bases lay in between.

This clone occurred once. Distinct nucleotide sequences in the sample also encode this CDR3. As DNA, the CDR3 is TGCGCCAGCAGTCAAACCCGACAGCCCTGCGCCTACGAGCAGTACTTC. It specifies CASSQTRQPCAYEQYF. V usage is TRBV23-1 and J usage is TRBJ2-7; the D gene is possibly TRBD1 (5 bases). TRBV23-1 is an ORF; its function is uncertain. V lost 2 bases and J 2 bases, leaving 16 bases between the germline ends. There are 16 residues in the CDR3.

The V gene is TRBV19, the J gene TRBJ2-7, with D maybe TRBD2 (6 bases). V gave up 3 bases and J gave up 1 base, with 13 bases separating them. This CDR3 is 15 amino acids long. The V gene's germline CDR1 is LNHDA and CDR2 SQIVND (reference sequence). The CDR3: CASSIGGTGSYEQYF. CDR3 coding DNA: TGTGCCAGTAGTATCGGCGGGACGGGATCCTACGAGCAGTACTTC.

The chain employs TRBV6-5 and TRBJ1-1, with a weak D call TRBD1 (5 bases). The CDR3 is 15 residues long. V lost 5 bases and J lost 5, with 18 bases in between. Germline V gene data show CDR1 as MNHEY and CDR2 as SVGAGI. The CDR3 spells CASSRSQQDATEAFF. As DNA, the CDR3 is TGTGCCAGCAGTCGTTCCCAACAGGACGCGACTGAAGCTTTCTTT.

In its sample, this clone was seen a few times. The chain combines TRBV6-5 with TRBJ2-1, with D maybe TRBD2 (6 bases). CDR1 and CDR2 from the germline V gene are MNHEY and SVGAGI. The ends were cut back, 2 bases at V and 9 bases at J, with 20 bases in the middle. CDR3 length: 16 residues. The CDR3 DNA reads as TGTGCCAGCAGTTACCCCTTTGGTGTCGGGGGTCCTGAGCAGTTCTTC. This gives the protein CASSYPFGVGGPEQFF.

The chain is built from TRBV5-1 and TRBJ1-1; 8 positions match TRBD1. Trimming removed 1 base from V and 4 bases from J; junction bases left unmatched: 12. This CDR3 comprises 17 residues. From germline, CDR1 is SGHRS and CDR2 YFSETQ. CDR3 protein: CASSLSPTGVWVTEAFF. CDR3 in DNA: TGCGCCAGCAGCTTGTCCCCGACAGGGGTCTGGGTCACTGAAGCTTTCTTT.

The chain has TRBV9 and TRBJ1-4; 9 nucleotides match TRBD1. This CDR3 has 15 amino acids. Germline-derived CDR1 and CDR2 are SGDLS and YYNGEE. V lost 3 bases, J lost 8 bases, and 8 bases stayed unmatched. Here the CDR3 DNA reads TGTGCCAGCAGCGAACAGGGGGCTCCAGGAGAAAAACTGTTTTTT. As protein: CASSEQGAPGEKLFF.

This clone was detected once. J is TRBJ1-4 and V is TRBV18; a weak D match, TRBD1 (6 bases). The CDR3 spans 15 residues. Trimming took 3 bases from V and 7 from J, leaving 15 bases between them. CDR1 is KGHSH and CDR2 is LQKENI in the germline V gene. The CDR3 coding sequence is TGTGCCAGCTCACCGAAGGACAGAAATGGTGAAAAACTGTTTTTT. Translated: CASSPKDRNGEKLFF.

This sequence joins TRBV6-1 and TRBJ1-4; the D gene is possibly TRBD1 (6 bases). The V and J ends lost 4 bases and 3 bases respectively, with 12 bases between them. The CDR3 runs 15 residues. From germline, CDR1 is MNHNS and CDR2 SASEGT. The CDR3 DNA is TGTGCCAGCAGTGCCTACAGGGTGCCTAATGAAAAACTGTTTTTT. Its translation is CASSAYRVPNEKLFF.

The V and J genes are TRBV2 and TRBJ2-2, with 7 bases matching TRBD1. Germline CDR1 SNHLY, CDR2 FYNNEI. The CDR3 loop spans 17 amino acids. V lost 6 bases to trimming and J lost 0 bases; unmatched junction nucleotides: 10. This chain's CDR3 is CASSPRDSEANTGELFF. The CDR3 DNA is TGTGCCAGCAGCCCCCGGGACAGCGAGGCGAACACCGGGGAGCTGTTTTTT.

The DNA for the CDR3 is TGTGCCAGTAGTAAGGGAATGGACATCATCTCCTACGAGCAGTACTTC. Translation gives CASSKGMDIISYEQYF. This chain joins TRBV19 and TRBJ2-7, with D possibly matching TRBD1 (5 bases). This CDR3 spans 16 amino acids. Trimming removed 4 bases at V and 0 bases at J, with 16 bases between. Germline V gene lookup returns CDR1 LNHDA and CDR2 SQIVND (reference sequence).

Turning to this clone: One junction end disagrees with the germline gene, perhaps due to a read error. J is TRBJ1-2 and V is TRBV6-5; tentatively, D is TRBD1 (5 bases). Germline values: CDR1 MNHEY, CDR2 SVGAGI. The CDR3 is made up of 14 amino acids. CDR3 region: CASRGGTRNGGYAF. The DNA of the CDR3 is TGTGCCAGCAGGGGGGGGACGAGGAACGGTGGCTACGCCTTC.

The chain employs TRBV18 and TRBJ1-2; TRBD1 might be the D (6 bases). The germline V gene has CDR1 KGHSH and CDR2 LQKENI. The CDR3 length is 14 residues. The V gene lost 0 bases and the J gene lost 6 bases, with 11 bases spanning the gap. The CDR3 DNA reads TGTGCCAGCTCACCACCGCCACAGGGCCATGGCTACACCTTC. Protein sequence: CASSPPPQGHGYTF. Full variable domain (rest looked up from reference TRBV18 and TRBJ1-2): NAGVMQNPRHLVRRRGQEARLRCSPMKGHSHVYWYRQLPEEGLKFMVYLQKENIIDESGMPKERFSAEFPKEGPSILRIQQVVRGDSAAYFCASSPPPQGHGYTFGSGTRLTVV.

The V gene is TRBV9, the J gene TRBJ2-1; TRBD2 agrees at 12 bases. The CDR3 covers 17 residues. With V trimmed by 0 bases and J by 3 bases, 4 bases remained unmatched. Germline CDR1 SGDLS, CDR2 YYNGEE. Here the CDR3 DNA reads TGTGCCAGCAGCGTAGGTAGGGGACTAGCGGGCTACAATGAGCAGTTCTTC. Protein product: CASSVGRGLAGYNEQFF.

The V gene is TRBV27, the J gene TRBJ1-5; no clear D gene. The CDR3 contains 13 residues. Germline assignment: CDR1 MNHEY and CDR2 SMNVEV (reference sequence). The germline V and J ends were trimmed by 5 bases and 7 bases, with 12 bases remaining between them. CDR3: CASSPASGQPQHF. The DNA for the CDR3 is TGTGCCAGCAGTCCCGCTTCGGGGCAGCCCCAGCATTTT.